Shown below are 26 T cell receptor beta chains from a single sample sequenced in a study of blood T cell repertoires in COVID-19. The assay was immunoSEQ multiplex PCR, and TCRdb's table has in-frame clones only and misses some. The sample lists approximately 140,000 clones, roughly 80% occurring once. The sequenced sample consisted of peripheral blood. These receptors were taken from a man between 65 and 80 years old with acute or convalescent COVID-19.

The chain couples TRBV18 to TRBJ2-7; D may be TRBD2 (5 bases). Trimming left V 3 bases short and J 5 bases short, with 5 bases between. CDR1 is KGHSH, CDR2 LQKENI, per germline. CDR3 length: 11 residues. CDR3 DNA sequence: TGTGCCAGCTCACCGGGAGACGAGCAGTACTTC. Its translation: CASSPGDEQYF. Using reference TRBV18 and TRBJ2-7 for the parts outside the CDR3, the full variable domain is NAGVMQNPRHLVRRRGQEARLRCSPMKGHSHVYWYRQLPEEGLKFMVYLQKENIIDESGMPKERFSAEFPKEGPSILRIQQVVRGDSAAYFCASSPGDEQYFGPGTRLTVT.

The chain uses TRBV6-2 or TRBV6-3 and TRBJ2-7; 7 bases agree with TRBD2. The CDR3 has 16 residues. Trimming removed 3 bases from V and 3 bases from J; junction bases left unmatched: 11. The germline V gene has CDR1 MNHEY and CDR2 SVGEGT. The CDR3 loop reads CASSYLAGVTVYEQYF. In nucleotides, the CDR3 is TGTGCCAGCAGTTATCTCGCGGGAGTTACTGTCTACGAGCAGTACTTC.

This sequence joins TRBV28 and TRBJ2-7; 8 bases agree with TRBD2. V was clipped by 4 bases and J by 4 bases; unmatched bases: 9. Looked up from germline, CDR1 is MDHEN and CDR2 is SYDVKM. There are 15 residues in the CDR3. The CDR3 DNA sequence: TGTGCCAGCAGTTCCTTGGGACTAGGAGCTTACGAGCAGTACTTC. This sequence encodes CASSSLGLGAYEQYF. The complete variable domain, with remaining parts taken from reference TRBV28 and TRBJ2-7, reads DVKVTQSSRYLVKRTGEKVFLECVQDMDHENMFWYRQDPGLGLRLIYFSYDVKMKEKGDIPEGYSVSREKKERFSLILESASTNQTSMYLCASSSLGLGAYEQYFGPGTRLTVT.

This chain connects TRBV18 to TRBJ1-3, with 9 bases matching TRBD1. The junction had 15 bases not matched to a gene; V was cut back by 3 bases and J by 9 bases. CDR1 and CDR2 (germline): KGHSH, LQKENI. The CDR3 extends over 17 amino acids. As DNA, the CDR3 is TGTGCCAGCTCACCTTCCTTTCGGGACAGGGCTGGGAGCACCATATATTTT. It specifies CASSPSFRDRAGSTIYF.

The CDR3 region has the DNA TGTGCCAGCAGTTTTTGGGGGGGCCCCGGGGAGCTGTTTTTT. Residues: CASSFWGGPGELFF. The V gene is TRBV12-1, the J gene TRBJ2-2; the table's D call of TRBD2 was not tested on the DNA. TRBV12-1 constitutes a pseudogene. The CDR3 runs to 14 residues.

The count of this clone is one. The chain combines TRBV4-1 with TRBJ1-4, with D unclear. The CDR3 has 13 amino acids. The germline V gene encodes CDR1 MGHRA and CDR2 YSYEKL. V was clipped by 4 bases and J by 7 bases, with 10 bases between them. CDR3 bases: TGCGCCAGCAGCCCCTTACCGGGTGAAAAACTGTTTTTT. This encodes CASSPLPGEKLFF.

This clone has only one observation. This sequence joins TRBV29-1 and TRBJ1-2; the D gene is possibly TRBD1 (5 bases). Trimming removed 4 bases at V and 0 bases at J, with 6 bases between. CDR1 is SQVTM, CDR2 ANQGSEA, per germline. This CDR3 has 12 residues. The CDR3 nucleotides read TGCAGCGTTGGACAGTCTAACTATGGCTACACCTTC. This encodes CSVGQSNYGYTF.

The chain has TRBV13 and TRBJ2-7, with a tentative D call TRBD2 (6 bases). Trimming removed 5 bases from V and 1 base from J, with 24 bases in between. Germline V gene sequence: CDR1 PRHDT, CDR2 FYEKMQ (reference sequence). CDR3 length: 18 amino acids. CDR3 amino acids: CASSQRPGLTLLSYEQYF. CDR3 sequence (DNA): TGTGCCAGCAGCCAACGCCCGGGACTGACCCTCCTGTCCTACGAGCAGTACTTC.

This chain joins TRBV3-1 (or the pseudogene TRBV3-2) and TRBJ2-2, with a weak D call TRBD2 (5 bases). V was trimmed by 7 bases and J by 2 bases, leaving 14 bases between them. The CDR3 runs to 15 residues. Germline lookup yields CDR1 LGHDT and CDR2 YNNKEL (reference sequence). CDR3 loop: CASNARGVNTGELFF. The CDR3 DNA is TGTGCCAGCAACGCACGGGGTGTTAACACCGGGGAGCTGTTTTTT.

V gene TRBV3-1 (or the pseudogene TRBV3-2) combines with J gene TRBJ2-3; the D is unclear. V gave up 0 bases and J gave up 2 bases, with 9 bases separating them. CDR1 LGHDT and CDR2 YNNKEL come from the germline V gene (reference sequence). The CDR3 is 15 residues long. DNA of the CDR3: TGTGCCAGCAGCCAAGATCGGGTCGACACAGATACGCAGTATTTT. Amino acids: CASSQDRVDTDTQYF.

The V gene is TRBV13, the J gene TRBJ2-3, with a weak D call TRBD2 (6 bases). Trimming took 5 bases from V and 2 from J, leaving 11 bases between them. CDR3 length: 14 amino acids. Germline V gene lookup returns CDR1 PRHDT and CDR2 FYEKMQ (reference sequence). CDR3 nucleotides: TGTGCCAGCAGCGCGGGACGGATCACAGATACGCAGTATTTT. As protein: CASSAGRITDTQYF.

J is TRBJ2-5 and V is TRBV6-4; a weak D match, TRBD2 (5 bases). The CDR3 is 15 amino acids. Germline loops: CDR1 MRHNA, CDR2 SNTAGT. The V end was cut by 2 bases, the J end by 0 bases, with 10 bases between. The CDR3 DNA is TGTGCCAGCAGTGACCACCGGCGGGACCAAGAGACCCAGTACTTC. It specifies CASSDHRRDQETQYF.

V and J are TRBV28 and TRBJ2-7, with 7 bases that match TRBD1. The germline V gene has CDR1 MDHEN and CDR2 SYDVKM. This CDR3 has 12 residues. With 10 bases clipped from V and 5 bases from J, the junction kept 8 bases outside the gene matches. The CDR3 spells CATRQGFNEQYF. The CDR3 DNA is TGTGCCACCCGACAGGGATTCAACGAGCAGTACTTC.

This chain joins TRBV7-2 and TRBJ1-2; perhaps TRBD1 as D (5 bases). CDR3 length equals 16 residues. The germline V gene encodes CDR1 SGHTA and CDR2 FQGNSA. The V end lost 2 bases, the J end lost 2 bases, and 15 bases lay between the germline ends. Here the CDR3 reads CASSLTFVGLNYGYTF. DNA for the CDR3: TGTGCCAGCAGCTTAACCTTCGTGGGGCTAAACTATGGCTACACCTTC. The variable domain in full, completed from reference TRBV7-2 and TRBJ1-2, reads GAGVSQSPSNKVTEKGKDVELRCDPISGHTALYWYRQSLGQGLEFLIYFQGNSAPDKSGLPSDRFSAERTGGSVSTLTIQRTQQEDSAVYLCASSLTFVGLNYGYTFGSGTRLTVV.

The rearrangement joins TRBV28 to TRBJ2-7, with D perhaps TRBD2 (5 bases). The length of the CDR3 is 15 residues. The germline gives CDR1 MDHEN, CDR2 SYDVKM. V gave up 5 bases and J gave up 6 bases, with 20 bases separating them. Written as DNA, the CDR3 is TGTGCCAGCAGTCCGCATTCGGATTGGACTCGCGAGCAGTACTTC. It yields the protein CASSPHSDWTREQYF.

This sequence joins TRBV2 and TRBJ2-3; 9 bases line up with TRBD2. Germline V gene data show CDR1 as SNHLY and CDR2 as FYNNEI. The CDR3 is 18 residues long. V trimming: 7 bases; J trimming: 0 bases; junction bases outside the gene matches: 14. The CDR3 region has the DNA TGTGCCAGCACCCGCGTGGCGGGAGGGACGAGAAGCACAGATACGCAGTATTTT. Translating it yields CASTRVAGGTRSTDTQYF.

The rearrangement joins TRBV10-3 to TRBJ1-5, with a possible D match to TRBD1 (6 bases). V lost 5 bases to trimming and J lost 5 bases, with 16 bases between them. CDR3 length equals 15 residues. Per the germline V gene, CDR1 is ENHRY and CDR2 is SYGVKD. For the CDR3, the DNA is TGTGCCATCAGTCAGGCCGGGACAATCGATCAGCCCCAGCATTTT. This translates into CAISQAGTIDQPQHF.

This sequence joins TRBV19 and TRBJ2-7; no definite D call. V was cut by 0 bases and J by 3 bases, with 6 bases left in between. The CDR3 runs to 13 residues. Germline loops: CDR1 LNHDA, CDR2 SQIVND (reference sequence). The CDR3 nucleotides read TGTGCCAGTAGTATAGAGTCTAACTACGAGCAGTACTTC. It is translated as CASSIESNYEQYF.

The CDR3, as DNA: TGTGCCAGCAGCCCAACGGGACAGGGGGTCCGGGAGCTGTTTTTT. Translated, it gives CASSPTGQGVRELFF. J is TRBJ2-2 and V is TRBV5-6; 11 nucleotides agree with TRBD1. CDR1 and CDR2 from the germline V gene are SGHDT and YYEEEE. The CDR3 consists of 15 residues. V shed 4 bases and J 9 bases; nucleotides not matched to a gene: 8. Full variable domain (remainder filled in from reference TRBV5-6 and TRBJ2-2): DAGVTQSPTHLIKTRGQQVTLRCSPKSGHDTVSWYQQALGQGPQFIFQYYEEEERQRGNFPDRFSGHQFPNYSSELNVNALLLGDSALYLCASSPTGQGVRELFFGEGSRLTVL.

The genes are TRBV3-1 (or the pseudogene TRBV3-2) and TRBJ1-5; D possibly corresponds to TRBD1 (6 bases). Trimming took 1 base from V and 8 from J, leaving 12 bases between them. CDR1 and CDR2 from the germline V gene are LGHDT and YNNKEL (reference sequence). The CDR3 sequence is 14 residues long. Here the CDR3 reads CASSQGGGSEPQHF. DNA for the CDR3: TGTGCCAGCAGCCAAGGAGGGGGTAGCGAGCCCCAGCATTTT.

Only a few counts were recorded for this clone. V and J are TRBV5-4 and TRBJ2-3, with unresolved D. CDR1 is SGHNT and CDR2 is YYREEE in the germline V gene (reference sequence). The CDR3 contains 16 residues. Trimming removed 3 bases from V and 2 bases from J, with 16 bases in between. CDR3 DNA sequence: TGTGCCAGCAGCTCGCAGGATCGGTTCCACACAGATACGCAGTATTTT. It encodes CASSSQDRFHTDTQYF.

This clone was seen a handful of times. V usage is TRBV7-9 and J usage is TRBJ2-1; 12 nucleotides agree with TRBD2. The germline gives CDR1 SEHNR, CDR2 FQNEAQ (reference sequence). The V gene end was trimmed by 2 bases and the J gene end by 4 bases; junction bases not matched to a gene: 9. This CDR3 comprises 18 residues. CDR3 DNA: TGTGCCAGCAGCTTACCACCCCGACTAGCGGGGGTATACAATGAGCAGTTCTTC. As protein: CASSLPPRLAGVYNEQFF.

This clone was recorded once. Compared with germline, one end of the junction differs, possibly owing to a read error. V and J are TRBV27 and TRBJ1-2, with D unresolved. The CDR3 loop spans 15 amino acids. Germline CDR1 MNHEY, CDR2 SMNVEV (reference sequence). The CDR3 region is CASSLSWRANYGYTF. CDR3 bases: TGTGCCAGCAGTCTATCATGGCGGGCTAACTATGGCTACACCTTC.

The chain links TRBV7-6 to TRBJ2-5; D remains ambiguous. The V end was cut by 5 bases, the J end by 5 bases, with 12 bases between. Germline CDR1 reads SGHVS; CDR2 reads FNYEAQ. The CDR3 contains 13 residues. The CDR3 loop is CASSQASVETQYF. The CDR3 region has the DNA TGTGCCAGCAGCCAAGCTTCCGTTGAGACCCAGTACTTC.

The chain carries TRBV9 and TRBJ1-2, with D hard to call. Trimming cost V 2 bases and J 5 bases, with 7 bases left between them. There are 12 residues in the CDR3. Germline CDR1 and CDR2: SGDLS and YYNGEE. The CDR3 protein is CASSVVDYGYTF. In DNA, the CDR3 is TGTGCCAGCAGCGTTGTAGATTATGGCTACACCTTC.

The CDR3 nucleotides read TGCGCCAGCAGGCGGGACGCAAGCTCCGTCGAGCAGTACTTC. Encoded protein: CASRRDASSVEQYF. This chain links TRBV5-1 with TRBJ2-7; D is possibly TRBD2 (6 bases). V dropped 5 bases and J dropped 6 bases, with 18 bases sitting between them. Germline V gives CDR1 SGHRS, CDR2 YFSETQ. There are 14 residues in the CDR3.